These 27 T cell receptor beta chains were sequenced from one sample in a study of blood T cells in healthy people across ages. Using a J-beta primer mix together with a sample-barcoded 5' primer, a second PCR was run for roughly 7 to 11 cycles. TCRdb reprocessed the 5' RACE reads with MiXCR, giving one entry per CDR3 protein. The sample holds roughly 1.5 million distinct CDR3 sequences, 40% to 45% seen once. The sample was blood. These receptors were obtained from a woman between 18 and 30 years old in good health.

A few counts support this clonotype. The rearrangement links TRBV27 to TRBJ2-1; 9 positions agree with TRBD2. The CDR3 consists of 14 residues. V dropped 6 bases and J dropped 9; count of bases not matched to a gene: 9. The germline CDR1 and CDR2 sequences are MNHEY and SMNVEV (reference sequence). The CDR3 bases are TGTGCCAGCAGCCTCGGGACTAGCTCTTTTGAGCAGTTCTTC. Its protein product is CASSLGTSSFEQFF.

As concerns this clonotype: This sequence may be a read error, since a much larger clone differs from it by one base. This chain connects TRBV12-3 or TRBV12-4 to TRBJ1-2; D remains ambiguous. The CDR3 totals 11 residues. The V end was cut by 2 bases, the J end by 4 bases, with 2 bases between. CDR3 coding DNA: TGTGCCAGCAGTTTACCCTATGGCTACACCTTC. It is translated as CASSLPYGYTF.

This chain links TRBV28 with TRBJ2-7; 10 positions match TRBD2. Trimming cost V 5 bases and J 5 bases; bases outside gene matches: 6. The CDR3 sequence is 14 residues long. Germline lookup yields CDR1 MDHEN and CDR2 SYDVKM. CDR3 sequence: CASSGLAGANEQYF. The DNA for the CDR3 is TGTGCCAGCAGTGGGCTAGCGGGAGCCAACGAGCAGTACTTC.

In its sample, this clonotype was seen a few times. V and J are TRBV7-9 and TRBJ1-5; D is unclear. Deletions cut 5 bases from V and 0 bases from J, with 8 bases between. The CDR3 is 14 residues long. Germline V gene data show CDR1 as SEHNR and CDR2 as FQNEAQ (reference sequence). This CDR3 is CASSTDTSNQPQHF. The CDR3 region has the DNA TGTGCCAGCAGCACTGACACTAGCAATCAGCCCCAGCATTTT.

This clonotype occurred a few times. The rearrangement joins TRBV20-1 to TRBJ2-1; possible D gene TRBD2, 6 bases. The CDR3 consists of 10 residues. Per the germline V gene, CDR1 is DFQATT and CDR2 is SNEGSKA (reference sequence). V was pared by 3 bases and J by 9 bases, with 6 bases between. In DNA form, the CDR3 reads TGCAGTGCTAGCGGGGGTGAGCAGTTCTTC. Its translation is CSASGGEQFF.

This clonotype was seen a few times. The CDR3 coding sequence is TGTGCCTGGAGTGTAGAGGGGGGCTTCCTTAACGAGCAGTACTTC. Encoded protein: CAWSVEGGFLNEQYF. J is TRBJ2-7 and V is TRBV30; D tentatively fits TRBD1 or TRBD2 (6 bases each). Deletions cut 0 bases from V and 5 bases from J, with 17 bases between. This CDR3 contains 15 residues. Germline V gene data show CDR1 as GTSNPN and CDR2 as SVGIG (reference sequence).

This chain uses TRBV20-1 with TRBJ2-5; TRBD2 is a possible D gene (5 bases). This CDR3 has 11 amino acids. CDR1 and CDR2 from the germline V gene are DFQATT and SNEGSKA (reference sequence). V lost 5 bases and J 9 bases, leaving 13 bases between the germline ends. The CDR3 nucleotides read TGCAGTGCTCCCAGATCGGGGTCCCAGTACTTC. Translating gives CSAPRSGSQYF.

This clonotype turned up a few times. This chain connects TRBV20-1 to TRBJ1-1, with no clear D. Germline V gives CDR1 DFQATT, CDR2 SNEGSKA (reference sequence). Trimming cost V 4 bases and J 1 base, with 7 bases left between them. The CDR3 runs to 12 residues. CDR3 amino acids: CSATRANTEAFF. In nucleotides, the CDR3 is TGCAGTGCTACCAGAGCGAACACTGAAGCTTTCTTT.

As to this clonotype: Mismatch with germline at one junction end may stem from a read error. The chain couples TRBV27 to TRBJ1-5; tentatively, D is TRBD1 (5 bases). Looked up from germline, CDR1 is MNHEY and CDR2 is SMNVEV (reference sequence). This CDR3 comprises 15 residues. The CDR3, as DNA: TGTCCCAGCAGTTTATCGGGGCAGCCTACTCAGCCCCAGCATTTT. Its translation: CPSSLSGQPTQPQHF.

The chain joins TRBV20-1 to TRBJ1-5, with unresolved D. The CDR3 consists of 17 residues. V was clipped by 3 bases and J by 0 bases, with 18 bases between them. From germline, CDR1 is DFQATT and CDR2 SNEGSKA (reference sequence). This CDR3 reads CSARRRYGEYSNQPQHF. For the CDR3, the DNA is TGCAGTGCTAGGAGAAGGTACGGGGAATATAGCAATCAGCCCCAGCATTTT.

V and J are TRBV28 and TRBJ2-1; tentatively, D is TRBD2 (6 bases). V shed 7 bases and J shed 10 bases, with 20 bases lying between them. CDR1 and CDR2 from the germline V gene are MDHEN and SYDVKM. The CDR3 sequence is 14 residues long. CDR3 residues: CASKSPGAQREQFF. In DNA form, the CDR3 reads TGTGCCAGCAAGTCCCCGGGAGCCCAAAGGGAGCAGTTCTTC.

The chain employs TRBV12-3 or TRBV12-4 and TRBJ1-1; D ambiguous. This CDR3 comprises 14 residues. Trimming cost V 7 bases and J 1 base, with 13 bases left between them. CDR3 residues: CASTAPPRNTEAFF. The CDR3 DNA is TGTGCCAGCACCGCGCCCCCCAGGAACACTGAAGCTTTCTTT.

The chain links TRBV7-9 to TRBJ1-4; D unclear. This CDR3 contains 12 residues. Germline V lookup: CDR1 SEHNR, CDR2 FQNEAQ (reference sequence). V lost 5 bases and J lost 0, with 1 base in between. In DNA form, the CDR3 reads TGTGCCAGCAGCCCAACTAATGAAAAACTGTTTTTT. It specifies CASSPTNEKLFF.

This clonotype showed up just a few times. The chain links TRBV30 to TRBJ2-7; the D is unclear. This CDR3 has 10 residues. V was pared by 5 bases and J by 6 bases, with 8 bases between. Germline lookup yields CDR1 GTSNPN and CDR2 SVGIG (reference sequence). CDR3 sequence reads: CAWSQVEQYF. The DNA of the CDR3 is TGTGCCTGGTCGCAGGTCGAGCAGTACTTC.

This clonotype was recorded a few times. This chain uses TRBV29-1 with TRBJ2-1; D remains unclear. Germline V CDR1 and CDR2: SQVTM, ANQGSEA. CDR3 size: 13 residues. Trimming stripped 7 bases from V and 7 bases from J, with 17 bases between. In DNA form, the CDR3 reads TGCAGCGCTAGACTCGCCTACCAAAATGAGCAGTTCTTC. Its protein product is CSARLAYQNEQFF.

This chain links TRBV7-2 with TRBJ1-5; TRBD1 might be the D (5 bases). The V gene's germline CDR1 is SGHTA and CDR2 FQGNSA. This CDR3 has 15 amino acids. Trimming shortened V by 2 bases and J by 3 bases, and 11 bases separated the two germline ends. This CDR3 is CASSLYPGYNQPQHF. In nucleotides, the CDR3 is TGTGCCAGCAGCTTATACCCAGGGTACAATCAGCCCCAGCATTTT.

This clonotype was recorded a few times. J is TRBJ2-5 and V is TRBV5-5, with D possibly being TRBD1 or TRBD2 (5 bases each). The germline CDR1 and CDR2 sequences are SGHKS and YYEKEE (reference sequence). The V end lost 6 bases, the J end lost 2 bases, and 11 bases lay between the germline ends. This CDR3 has 13 amino acids. The CDR3 DNA is TGTGCCAGCAACTCCTGGGGGCAAGAGACCCAGTACTTC. Its protein is CASNSWGQETQYF.

In regard to this clonotype: The junction shows a germline mismatch at one end, possibly a read error. The CDR3 loop reads CVSSYSSGASNQPQHF. The CDR3 DNA is TGTGTCAGCAGTTACTCCAGTGGGGCCAGCAATCAGCCCCAGCATTTT. The J gene is TRBJ1-5, the V gene TRBV6-5; D might be TRBD1 (5 bases). CDR1 and CDR2 (germline): MNHEY, SVGAGI. CDR3 size: 16 residues.

The rearrangement uses TRBV4-2 and TRBJ1-4; D unresolved. Germline V gene lookup returns CDR1 LGHNA and CDR2 YNFKEQ. The CDR3 sequence is 13 residues long. Deletions cut 9 bases from V and 4 bases from J, with 12 bases between. CDR3 coding DNA: TGTGCCAGGGCAGACACGTTTAATGAAAAACTGTTTTTT. It is translated as CARADTFNEKLFF.

The chain joins TRBV6-2 or TRBV6-3 to TRBJ2-7; 9 bases agree with TRBD2. CDR1 and CDR2 from the germline V gene are MNHEY and SVGEGT. The CDR3 is 18 amino acids. V shed 6 bases and J 5 bases; nucleotides not matched to a gene: 20. CDR3 in amino acids: CASSGQVQDLAGPHEQYF. Written as DNA, the CDR3 is TGTGCCAGCAGCGGCCAGGTCCAGGATCTAGCGGGACCCCACGAGCAGTACTTC.

The V call is TRBV7-2, the J call TRBJ2-5, with D unclear. The length of the CDR3 is 14 residues. The germline CDR1 and CDR2 sequences are SGHTA and FQGNSA. Trimming took 1 base from V and 3 from J, leaving 9 bases between them. The CDR3 DNA reads TGTGCCAGCAGCTTAGGGTCCAGAGAAGAGACCCAGTACTTC. Protein sequence: CASSLGSREETQYF.

This clonotype was seen a handful of times. This chain joins TRBV5-1 and TRBJ2-3; D ambiguous. Germline CDR1 and CDR2: SGHRS and YFSETQ. This CDR3 comprises 14 residues. The V end lost 3 bases, the J end lost 2 bases, and 10 bases lay between the germline ends. The CDR3 sequence is CASSSRGITDTQYF. The CDR3 DNA follows: TGCGCCAGCAGCTCCCGAGGAATCACAGATACGCAGTATTTT.

The chain has TRBV4-1 and TRBJ2-5; D is possibly TRBD2 (5 bases). Germline assignment: CDR1 MGHRA and CDR2 YSYEKL. This CDR3 region has 14 residues. The V gene lost 0 bases and the J gene lost 13 bases, with 18 bases spanning the gap. The CDR3 is CASSQDQATGFRYF. The CDR3 region has the DNA TGCGCCAGCAGCCAAGATCAGGCCACGGGGTTTCGGTACTTC.

This rearrangement joins TRBV4-3 to TRBJ2-6, with a possible D match to TRBD2 (6 bases). V was clipped by 3 bases and J by 3 bases, with 21 bases between them. Germline lookup yields CDR1 LGHNA and CDR2 YSLEER. The CDR3 length is 19 residues. The CDR3 coding sequence is TGCGCCAGCAGCCATGACCGACTAGGGCCCGGTGGTGGGGCCAACGTCCTGACTTTC. Its protein is CASSHDRLGPGGGANVLTF.

The V gene is TRBV7-9, the J gene TRBJ1-1; TRBD1 might be the D (5 bases). The V and J ends lost 4 bases and 10 bases respectively, with 19 bases between them. The germline V gene encodes CDR1 SEHNR and CDR2 FQNEAQ (reference sequence). The CDR3 is made up of 14 amino acids. The CDR3 DNA is TGTGCCAGCAGCTCAGGGACCATAACCGGCGGAGCTTTCTTT. Translated, it gives CASSSGTITGGAFF. The whole variable domain, remainder taken from reference TRBV7-9 and TRBJ1-1, is DTGVSQNPRHKITKRGQNVTFRCDPISEHNRLYWYRQTLGQGPEFLTYFQNEAQLEKSRLLSDRFSAERPKGSFSTLEIQRTEQGDSAMYLCASSSGTITGGAFFGQGTRLTVV.

In this sample, this clonotype turned up a few times. The chain combines TRBV20-1 with TRBJ2-6, with no clear D. Deletions cut 3 bases from V and 1 base from J, with 7 bases between. This CDR3 spans 14 amino acids. Germline V lookup: CDR1 DFQATT, CDR2 SNEGSKA (reference sequence). This CDR3 is CSASSPSGANVLTF. The CDR3, as DNA: TGCAGTGCTAGCTCGCCATCTGGGGCCAACGTCCTGACTTTC.

The chain employs TRBV30 and TRBJ1-1, with D hard to call. The CDR3 extends over 13 amino acids. V was pared by 4 bases and J by 0 bases, with 9 bases between. Germline V CDR1 and CDR2: GTSNPN, SVGIG (reference sequence). The CDR3 coding sequence is TGTGCCTGGACGTATAGGGTGAACACTGAAGCTTTCTTT. This gives the protein CAWTYRVNTEAFF.